Listed below are T cell receptor beta chains from one sample, sequenced in a study of shared clonotypes between healthy human individuals. Profiled with immunoSEQ multiplex PCR; TCRdb holds only in-frame clones, not every one. Among around 2.5 million clones listed, 93% were seen once. The sequenced material came from naive CD4+ T cells from PBMCs. Receptors originate from a man younger than 30 in good health. Some clones in this sample may be carry-over from other donors' samples. Both conserved end residues are part of each CDR3. Each record gives: D gene, V gene, J gene, clone size, CDR3 length, CDR3 protein, CDR3 DNA. D genes are given only for firm matches. Rows may omit the clone size; those that give it use once, few, many or a size class.

>NA|TRBV27|TRBJ2-4|once|13
CASSGQGRNIQYF
TGTGCCAGCTCCGGTCAGGGGCGGAACATTCAGTACTTC
>TRBD1|TRBV19|TRBJ1-5|NA|16
CASSTGGSISNQPQHF
TGTGCCAGTAGTACAGGGGGCTCAATTAGCAATCAGCCCCAGCATTTT
>NA|TRBV5-1|TRBJ2-7|NA|15
CASSLGAASSYEQYF
TGCGCCAGCAGCTTGGGAGCAGCAAGCTCCTACGAGCAGTACTTC
>NA|TRBV4-1|TRBJ2-1|NA|15
CASSQDSLEHNEQFF
TGCGCCAGCAGCCAAGATAGCCTAGAACACAATGAGCAGTTCTTC
>NA|TRBV6-1|TRBJ1-5|NA|13
CASSDQGDQPQHF
TGTGCCAGCAGTGATCAGGGAGATCAGCCCCAGCATTTT
>NA|TRBV27|TRBJ2-7|NA|17
CASSLFLPPTSSYEQYF
TGTGCCAGCAGTTTATTTCTCCCCCCTACAAGCTCCTACGAGCAGTACTTC
>NA|TRBV10-3|TRBJ2-1|NA|11
CAISDGDEQFF
TGTGCCATCAGTGATGGGGATGAGCAGTTCTTC
>NA|TRBV7-2|TRBJ1-5|NA|15
CASSLVGVGNQPQHF
TGTGCCAGCAGCTTAGTTGGAGTGGGCAATCAGCCCCAGCATTTT
>NA|TRBV4-1|TRBJ1-4|NA|15
CASSQGWGSNEKLFF
TGCGCCAGCAGCCAAGGATGGGGGTCTAATGAAAAACTGTTTTTT
>TRBD1|TRBV19|TRBJ2-7|once|16
CASSIIPRQGPHEQYF
TGTGCCAGTAGTATAATCCCCCGACAGGGGCCACACGAGCAGTACTTC
>NA|TRBV30|TRBJ2-1|once|14
CAWSLQSSYNEQFF
TGTGCCTGGAGTTTACAGAGCTCCTACAATGAGCAGTTCTTC
>TRBD1|TRBV5-6|TRBJ2-7|NA|15
CASSLGQGASYEQYF
TGTGCCAGCAGCTTGGGGCAGGGGGCATCCTACGAGCAGTACTTC
>NA|TRBV11-2|TRBJ1-2|NA|14
CASSLGVGGGGYTF
TGTGCCAGCAGCTTAGGTGTAGGGGGAGGTGGCTACACCTTC
>NA|TRBV12-1|TRBJ2-1|NA|16
CASSSVAASSYNEQFF
TGTGCCAGCAGCTCCGTAGCGGCGAGCTCCTACAATGAGCAGTTCTTC
>NA|TRBV5-5|TRBJ2-3|NA|13
CASSVGVQDTQYF
TGTGCCAGCAGCGTGGGGGTTCAGGATACGCAGTATTTT
>TRBD2|TRBV9|TRBJ2-1|NA|16
CASSVGDGRTYNEQFF
TGTGCCAGCAGCGTAGGTGACGGGAGGACCTACAATGAGCAGTTCTTC
>NA|TRBV7-2|TRBJ2-7|NA|14
CASSAQKGVGEQYF
TGTGCCAGCAGCGCCCAGAAAGGGGTGGGCGAGCAGTACTTC
>TRBD1|TRBV7-2|TRBJ2-1|NA|15
CASSPGTGWYNEQFF
TGTGCCAGCAGCCCTGGGACAGGGTGGTACAATGAGCAGTTCTTC
>NA|TRBV6-1|TRBJ1-1|NA|13
CASSWDGNTEAFF
TGTGCCAGCAGTTGGGACGGGAACACTGAAGCTTTCTTT
>TRBD1|TRBV5-1|TRBJ2-5|NA|18
CASPHRGGCGFGQETQYF
TGCGCCAGTCCCCACAGGGGTGGATGTGGGTTCGGCCAAGAGACCCAGTACTTC
>NA|TRBV29-1|TRBJ1-1|NA|14
CSVEGKAVNTEAFF
TGCAGCGTTGAAGGGAAGGCTGTGAACACTGAAGCTTTCTTT
>NA|TRBV21-1|TRBJ2-7|NA|13
CASSSGGRQGEHF
TGTGCCAGCAGCTCGGGTGGGCGACAGGGGGAGCACTTC